The T cell receptor (beta chain) under discussion was sequenced for a study of radiotherapy plus CTLA-4 blockade in lung cancer. Using immunoSEQ multiplex PCR, the repertoire was profiled, and TCRdb retains in-frame clones only, with some absent. There are around 59,000 clones in the sample; about three quarters occur only once, and approximately 4.3% lies in the top ten. Each patient with chemo-refractory metastatic non-small-cell lung cancer was treated with focal radiation plus CTLA-4 blockade using ipilimumab. Material: peripheral blood, obtained from a patient treated with radiotherapy plus ipilimumab. The TCR comes from a human donor with non-small cell lung cancer who had a partial response to radiotherapy plus ipilimumab.

Here the CDR3 reads CASSPLGGYNEQFF. The CDR3 DNA is TGTGCCAGTAGTCCCCTCGGGGGCTACAATGAGCAGTTCTTC. J is TRBJ2-1 and V is TRBV19; TRBD2 might be the D (6 bases). V lost 5 bases, J lost 3 bases, and 11 bases lay in between. Germline loops: CDR1 LNHDA, CDR2 SQIVND (reference sequence). The CDR3 covers 14 residues.